This T cell receptor (beta chain) emerged from a study of T cells after yellow fever vaccination. Of note for this clonotype: Its matching antigen is unknown.

Production of TCR cDNA was by 5'RACE template switching, which also added a universal primer site and UMIs. TCRdb fed the 5' RACE reads into MiXCR, producing one record per CDR3 protein. This table has about 630,000 distinct CDR3 sequences, roughly 12% appearing once. Trimming pared 4 bases from V and 8 bases from J, leaving 11 bases between. CDR3 length: 13 residues. CDR1 is LGHNA and CDR2 is YSLEER in the germline V gene. Study-wide results and caveats: It was a small share of clonotypes that appeared in both CD4 and CD8 compartments. One caveat is that FACS-sorted repertoires could contain abundant clonotypes contaminating from the bulk population.

The receptor's source is a man aged 25 to 40 who received the YFV17D yellow fever vaccine. The input for sequencing was PBMCs, taken on the day of the yellow fever booster vaccination. This chain joins TRBV4-3 and TRBJ1-4; a weak D match, TRBD1 (5 bases). The CDR3 here is CASSLHGGEKLFF. The CDR3 nucleotides are TGCGCCAGCAGCCTTCACGGGGGAGAAAAACTGTTTTTT.